This entry lists 22 T cell receptor beta chains sequenced from one sample in a study of T cell responses to AZD1222 COVID-19 vaccine. The repertoire was sequenced with immunoSEQ multiplex PCR; TCRdb's copy has only in-frame clones and lacks some. The sample lists about 89,000 clones; more than 75% were seen once. This specimen was peripheral blood, taken on day 0 of MenACWY control vaccination. The source is an adult in good health.

The chain couples TRBV5-1 to TRBJ2-7; 8 nucleotides agree with TRBD1. Germline lookup yields CDR1 SGHRS and CDR2 YFSETQ. The CDR3 loop spans 14 amino acids. V gave up 4 bases and J gave up 9 bases; unmatched junction bases: 12. CDR3 protein: CASSNRDRLLGQYF. The CDR3 DNA reads TGCGCCAGCAGCAACCGGGACAGGCTCCTTGGGCAGTACTTC.

V is TRBV27 and J is TRBJ1-2; D may be TRBD1 (6 bases). CDR1 is MNHEY, CDR2 SMNVEV, per germline (reference sequence). Deletions cut 0 bases from V and 7 bases from J, with 12 bases between. CDR3 length equals 14 residues. The CDR3 spells CASSLSDSFSGYTF. The CDR3 region has the DNA TGTGCCAGCAGTTTATCGGACAGTTTCTCTGGCTACACCTTC.

The chain recombines TRBV16 with TRBJ1-1, with D uncertain. V lost 6 bases and J lost 0, with 14 bases in between. This CDR3 region has 15 residues. Germline V gene lookup returns CDR1 KGHSY and CDR2 FQNENV. CDR3 in amino acids: CASRGPITVNTEAFF. CDR3 sequence (DNA): TGTGCCAGCAGAGGGCCGATAACGGTGAACACTGAAGCTTTCTTT.

The chain has TRBV5-4 and TRBJ1-3, with a tentative D call TRBD1 (6 bases). Trimming took off 0 bases at V and 4 bases at J, with 14 bases between the two ends. CDR1 is SGHNT, CDR2 YYREEE, per germline (reference sequence). The CDR3 consists of 16 residues. For the CDR3, the DNA is TGTGCCAGCAGCTTGGAAGGGGGTCGTTCGGGAAACACCATATATTTT. This sequence encodes CASSLEGGRSGNTIYF.

Here the CDR3 reads CASSLSGVVYGYTF. In DNA, the CDR3 is TGTGCCAGCAGTTTATCCGGGGTGGTCTATGGCTACACCTTC. The chain carries TRBV28 and TRBJ1-2; no reliable D call. CDR1 and CDR2 (germline): MDHEN, SYDVKM. There are 14 residues in the CDR3. V was trimmed by 1 base and J by 4 bases, leaving 10 bases between them.

The chain couples TRBV6-5 to TRBJ2-1; maybe TRBD1 (6 bases). The CDR3 totals 13 residues. The ends were cut back, 6 bases at V and 14 bases at J, with 20 bases in the middle. The V gene's germline CDR1 is MNHEY and CDR2 SVGAGI. The DNA of the CDR3 is TGTGCCAGCAGCACCATCGGACGACAGGCTGAGTTCTTC. Its translation: CASSTIGRQAEFF.

This clone was observed once. This chain uses TRBV5-1 with TRBJ1-2; D is ambiguous. The CDR3 runs 14 residues. CDR1 and CDR2 (germline): SGHRS, YFSETQ. V was shortened by 4 bases and J by 2 bases, with 12 bases between the two germline ends. CDR3 DNA: TGCGCCAGCAGCCCTTCGGGCGGAAACTATGGCTACACCTTC. Its protein is CASSPSGGNYGYTF.

The chain joins TRBV5-4 to TRBJ1-3; D not certain. The CDR3 length is 16 residues. Trimming took off 0 bases at V and 2 bases at J, with 12 bases between the two ends. Germline V CDR1 and CDR2: SGHNT, YYREEE (reference sequence). The CDR3 region has the DNA TGTGCCAGCAGCTTGGGGGGAGATGTGGCTGGAAACACCATATATTTT. Translating gives CASSLGGDVAGNTIYF.

The genes are TRBV5-1 and TRBJ2-5, with TRBD2 matching over 11 bases. Germline V gene data show CDR1 as SGHRS and CDR2 as YFSETQ. V dropped 0 bases and J dropped 6; count of bases not matched to a gene: 7. CDR3 length: 16 amino acids. The CDR3 loop is CASSLVLAGVEKTQYF. CDR3 sequence (DNA): TGCGCCAGCAGCTTGGTACTAGCGGGGGTGGAAAAGACCCAGTACTTC.

V usage is TRBV11-2 and J usage is TRBJ1-1; D perhaps matches TRBD1 (5 bases). The V and J ends lost 5 bases and 7 bases respectively, with 11 bases between them. Germline CDR1 reads SGHAT; CDR2 reads FQNNGV. CDR3 length: 12 amino acids. CDR3 nucleotides: TGTGCCAGCAGCATGCGGACATTTGAAGCTTTCTTT. Translation gives CASSMRTFEAFF.

The chain has TRBV29-1 and TRBJ1-2; D may be TRBD1 (5 bases). Germline assignment: CDR1 SQVTM and CDR2 ANQGSEA. The ends were cut back, 2 bases at V and 3 bases at J, with 10 bases in the middle. The CDR3 consists of 13 residues. CDR3 in DNA: TGCAGCGTTGAAACAGGAAACCACTATGGCTACACCTTC. Translated: CSVETGNHYGYTF.

The chain carries TRBV5-6 and TRBJ2-7; no firm D call. This CDR3 is 11 amino acids long. Germline V gene data show CDR1 as SGHDT and CDR2 as YYEEEE. Trimming removed 4 bases at V and 4 bases at J, with 6 bases between. CDR3 region: CASSANYEQYF. In DNA, the CDR3 is TGTGCCAGCAGCGCTAATTACGAGCAGTACTTC.

This chain joins TRBV28 and TRBJ1-1; maybe TRBD1 (5 bases). Germline CDR1 MDHEN, CDR2 SYDVKM. Between the trimmed V and J ends, which lost 8 bases and 2 bases, there was a span of 15 bases. The CDR3 is made up of 14 amino acids. In nucleotides, the CDR3 is TGTGCCAGCTATACGACTACAGGAAACACTGAAGCTTTCTTT. Translation: CASYTTTGNTEAFF.

This clone is a singleton in its sample. The rearrangement joins TRBV6-5 to TRBJ2-7, with no clear D. Germline values: CDR1 MNHEY, CDR2 SVGAGI. Trimming pared 5 bases from V and 3 bases from J, leaving 17 bases between. There are 15 residues in the CDR3. The CDR3 loop is CASSKDVLSHYEQYF. The CDR3 DNA is TGTGCCAGCAGTAAGGACGTTCTTTCCCACTACGAGCAGTACTTC.

The chain has TRBV11-3 and TRBJ2-3, with D possibly TRBD1 on 5 matching bases. The CDR3 is 14 amino acids. The germline CDR1 and CDR2 sequences are SGHNT and YENEEA. Trimming took 5 bases from V and 0 from J, leaving 9 bases between them. As DNA, the CDR3 is TGTGCCAGCAGCCTACGACAGAGCACAGATACGCAGTATTTT. It specifies CASSLRQSTDTQYF.

This chain joins TRBV10-3 and TRBJ2-3; the match to TRBD2 covers 9 bases. This CDR3 has 14 amino acids. Looked up from germline, CDR1 is ENHRY and CDR2 is SYGVKD. V was clipped by 4 bases and J by 6 bases; unmatched bases: 5. The CDR3 here is CAISVSGSSDTQYF. CDR3 nucleotide sequence: TGTGCCATCAGTGTTAGCGGGAGTTCGGATACGCAGTATTTT.

The CDR3 sequence: CARSWALAGGRNEQFF. The CDR3 nucleotides are TGTGCCAGAAGCTGGGCCCTAGCGGGGGGGCGCAATGAGCAGTTCTTC. The chain uses TRBV5-3 and TRBJ2-1; 12 bases fit TRBD2. TRBV5-3 counts as an open reading frame of uncertain function. The V gene end was trimmed by 3 bases and the J gene end by 6 bases; junction bases not matched to a gene: 7. This CDR3 is 16 amino acids long.

This clone was counted between two and nine times. The chain is built from TRBV5-4 and TRBJ2-5; TRBD2 aligns across 7 bases. V was clipped by 1 base and J by 3 bases; unmatched bases: 6. Germline V gene data show CDR1 as SGHNT and CDR2 as YYREEE (reference sequence). CDR3 length: 15 residues. CDR3 bases: TGTGCCAGCAGCTTGTCGGGCGGGGGAGAAGAGACCCAGTACTTC. It translates to CASSLSGGGEETQYF.

This clone showed up just once. The CDR3: CASSAVAEDLAEQYF. CDR3 nucleotide sequence: TGTGCCAGCAGCGCTGTAGCGGAGGACCTCGCCGAGCAGTACTTC. This chain joins TRBV7-9 and TRBJ2-7, with a possible D match to TRBD2 (6 bases). The CDR3 runs to 15 residues. V dropped 5 bases and J dropped 6 bases, with 20 bases sitting between them. CDR1 is SEHNR and CDR2 is FQNEAQ in the germline V gene (reference sequence). Complete variable domain (other parts from reference TRBV7-9 and TRBJ2-7): DTGVSQNPRHKITKRGQNVTFRCDPISEHNRLYWYRQTLGQGPEFLTYFQNEAQLEKSRLLSDRFSAERPKGSFSTLEIQRTEQGDSAMYLCASSAVAEDLAEQYFGPGTRLTVT.

This chain uses TRBV11-2 with TRBJ2-2; D remains ambiguous. V was pared by 4 bases and J by 7 bases, with 7 bases between. CDR1 is SGHAT and CDR2 is FQNNGV in the germline V gene. The CDR3 extends over 12 amino acids. The DNA of the CDR3 is TGTGCCAGCAGCTGGAACTACGGGGAGCTGTTTTTT. As protein: CASSWNYGELFF.

The chain has TRBV6-2 or TRBV6-3 and TRBJ2-2, with D perhaps TRBD1 or TRBD2 (5 bases each). Germline loops: CDR1 MNHEY, CDR2 SVGEGT. The V gene lost 6 bases and the J gene lost 4 bases, with 12 bases spanning the gap. CDR3 size: 14 residues. Written as DNA, the CDR3 is TGTGCCAGCAGCGGGGCACCCGCCACCGGGGAGCTGTTTTTT. Translated, it gives CASSGAPATGELFF.

This clone was recorded once. V usage is TRBV27 and J usage is TRBJ1-2, with TRBD1 as a possible D gene (6 bases). The CDR3 has 15 amino acids. In germline, CDR1 is MNHEY, CDR2 SMNVEV (reference sequence). Trimming left V 4 bases short and J 8 bases short, with 20 bases between. This CDR3 is CASSSAGVGVFGYTF. DNA of the CDR3: TGTGCCAGCAGTTCAGCAGGGGTAGGGGTTTTCGGCTACACCTTC.